Given below is one T cell receptor (beta chain) in context. The data belong to a study of cytomegalovirus exposure and HLA in healthy donors. The CDR3 sequence is 17 residues long. Germline V gives CDR1 SGHDT, CDR2 YYEEEE. V lost 4 bases, J lost 5 bases, and 15 bases stayed unmatched. Produced via immunoSEQ multiplex PCR; TCRdb's table is partial and in-frame only. This sample has 65,000 to 75,000 clones, with 94% found just once. The V and J genes are TRBV5-6 and TRBJ2-5; 9 bases are shared with TRBD2. The clonotype was recovered from a woman aged 18-29 years in good health and CMV-seropositive. Sequenced: PBMCs. The CDR3 here is CASSAAGTSFYVETQYF. For the CDR3, the DNA is TGTGCCAGCAGCGCAGCCGGGACTAGCTTTTACGTCGAGACCCAGTACTTC.